One and the same sample provided the 8 T cell receptor beta chains below, sequenced in a study of a mutant IDH1 vaccine in newly diagnosed glioma. Indicated time point: week 47, end of study. Each dose of the vaccine consisted of 300 ug of mutant IDH1 20-mer peptide, with topical imiquimod. Using immunoSEQ multiplex PCR, the repertoire was profiled, and TCRdb retains in-frame clones only, with some absent. This table has almost 95,000 clones, roughly 91% appearing once. Antigens of these TCRs are unknown. The sample in question was PBMCs, obtained from a glioma patient whose treatment included an IDH1 peptide vaccine. All receptors come from a woman aged 50 to 60 with glioma.

V usage is TRBV5-5 and J usage is TRBJ1-1; D is ambiguous. Germline values: CDR1 SGHKS, CDR2 YYEKEE (reference sequence). CDR3 length equals 14 residues. Trimming pared 1 base from V and 6 bases from J, leaving 13 bases between. CDR3 sequence (DNA): TGTGCCAGCAGCTTGTCGCACAGCTTACCTGAAGCTTTCTTT. Encoded protein: CASSLSHSLPEAFF.

This clone has only one observation. The chain uses TRBV6-6 and TRBJ2-1; D might be TRBD2 (6 bases). Germline CDR1 reads MNHNY; CDR2 reads SVGAGI (reference sequence). CDR3 length: 14 amino acids. The ends were cut back, 2 bases at V and 2 bases at J, with 7 bases in the middle. CDR3 loop: CASSYRTTYNEQFF. For the CDR3, the DNA is TGTGCCAGCAGTTACAGGACTACCTACAATGAGCAGTTCTTC.

The chain carries TRBV20-1 and TRBJ2-1; D is unclear. Per germline, CDR1 DFQATT and CDR2 SNEGSKA (reference sequence). Trimming left V 6 bases short and J 0 bases short, with 3 bases between. The CDR3 runs to 11 residues. CDR3 coding DNA: TGCAGTGCCGACTCCTACAATGAGCAGTTCTTC. This encodes CSADSYNEQFF.

The V call is TRBV15, the J call TRBJ2-5; a possible D gene is TRBD1 (6 bases). The length of the CDR3 is 18 residues. Between the trimmed V and J ends, which lost 3 bases and 4 bases, there was a span of 24 bases. Per germline, CDR1 LNHNV and CDR2 YYDKDF (reference sequence). The CDR3 DNA reads as TGTGCCACCAGCAGCGTCGGGGTAGTGTGGGGGCCACGAGAGACCCAGTACTTC. Protein product: CATSSVGVVWGPRETQYF.

This clone was picked up a small number of times. The rearrangement uses TRBV16 and TRBJ1-1; D possibly corresponds to TRBD1 (6 bases). Trimming removed 5 bases at V and 0 bases at J, with 7 bases between. Per the germline V gene, CDR1 is KGHSY and CDR2 is FQNENV. The CDR3 is made up of 13 amino acids. CDR3 in DNA: TGTGCCAGCAGCGGACAGATGAACACTGAAGCTTTCTTT. Protein product: CASSGQMNTEAFF.

This clone was counted a single time. The V call is TRBV5-1, the J call TRBJ1-1; D is uncertain. The V and J ends lost 2 bases and 2 bases respectively, with 1 base between them. The CDR3 sequence is 11 residues long. Germline V gene data show CDR1 as SGHRS and CDR2 as YFSETQ. The CDR3 sequence: CASSFNTEAFF. The DNA for the CDR3 is TGCGCCAGCAGCTTTAACACTGAAGCTTTCTTT.

The chain is built from TRBV25-1 and TRBJ1-2; D is ambiguous. The germline CDR1 and CDR2 sequences are MGHDK and SYGVNS. V lost 5 bases and J lost 3, with 10 bases in between. CDR3 length: 13 residues. CDR3 DNA sequence: TGTGCCAGCAGTCCCCCTGGGGACTATGGCTACACCTTC. Translating gives CASSPPGDYGYTF.

This clone was seen a few times. V is TRBV5-4 and J is TRBJ1-1; D possibly corresponds to TRBD1 (5 bases). V was shortened by 9 bases and J by 1 base, with 7 bases between the two germline ends. CDR1 and CDR2 (germline): SGHNT, YYREEE (reference sequence). The CDR3 spans 11 residues. CDR3 sequence reads: CATTGNTEAFF. In DNA form, the CDR3 reads TGTGCCACCACAGGGAACACTGAAGCTTTCTTT.